Listed here are 3 T cell receptor beta chains from one sample, sequenced in a study of shared clonotypes between healthy human individuals. TCRdb's copy holds only in-frame clones and misses some; the assay was immunoSEQ multiplex PCR. The sample has over a million clones, 78% seen once. The sample consisted of memory CD4+ T cells from PBMCs. Subset: CD45RA-negative fraction. The receptors were sampled from a man between 18 and 29 years old in good health. Some clones in this sample may be carry-over from other donors' samples.

As regards this clone: At the DNA level, this CDR3 is encoded by other sequences in the same sample as well. The rearrangement uses TRBV5-6 and TRBJ2-2; D is unclear. The germline V gene has CDR1 SGHDT and CDR2 YYEEEE. Deletions cut 4 bases from V and 3 bases from J, with 4 bases between. The CDR3 has 12 amino acids. CDR3 coding DNA: TGTGCCAGCAGCCTGGACACCGGGGAGCTGTTTTTT. It translates to CASSLDTGELFF.

With respect to this clone: The same CDR3 can be traced to other DNA sequences in this sample. This chain joins TRBV20-1 and TRBJ1-1; no clear D gene. The CDR3 runs to 11 residues. The V end was cut by 1 base, the J end by 4 bases, with 4 bases between. CDR1 and CDR2 from the germline V gene are DFQATT and SNEGSKA (reference sequence). CDR3 loop: CSARASTEAFF. The CDR3 DNA reads as TGCAGTGCTAGAGCGAGCACTGAAGCTTTCTTT.

The chain recombines TRBV5-1 with TRBJ2-7; 7 bases line up with TRBD2. Germline V gene lookup returns CDR1 SGHRS and CDR2 YFSETQ. CDR3 length: 16 residues. With 1 base clipped from V and 2 bases from J, the junction kept 9 bases outside the gene matches. The CDR3 protein is CASSLSPSSGTYEQYF. The CDR3 DNA follows: TGCGCCAGCAGCTTGTCCCCGTCTAGCGGTACCTACGAGCAGTACTTC.